Below, 30 T cell receptor beta chains from the same sample are listed, as sequenced in a study of T cells expressing NK-cell markers (dated by TCRdb to 2019 to 2021). Library preparation was by 5' RACE. TCRdb lists the instrument as Illumina HiSeq 2000. Reprocessed by TCRdb, the reads give a single entry per CDR3 protein sequence, without DNA. The sample's table covers about 380,000 distinct CDR3 sequences. The top ten hold roughly 5.2% of the sample. The sample taken for sequencing was blood T cells: a sorted CD56 or NKG2C T cell subset, CD4+ or CD8+ T cells, or bulk PBMC T cells (not recorded which). The receptor set was obtained from a man between 18 and 69 years old in good health.

The rearrangement joins TRBV5-6 to TRBJ2-7; TCRdb outputs TRBD1, but without DNA this stays unchecked. Germline lookup yields CDR1 SGHDT and CDR2 YYEEEE. The CDR3 contains 14 residues. The CDR3 region is CASSLDQGVYEQYF.

This chain joins TRBV12-3 or TRBV12-4 and TRBJ1-5; no DNA is available, so the TRBD1 call from TCRdb remains unchecked. The length of the CDR3 is 14 residues. CDR3: CASSPDSLNQPQHF.

The rearrangement uses TRBV7-2 and TRBJ1-1; TCRdb reports TRBD1, a call that lacks DNA to check it against. The CDR3 contains 14 residues. Germline V gives CDR1 SGHTA, CDR2 FQGNSA. Here the CDR3 reads CASSSQGGHTEAFF. Full variable domain (remainder filled in from reference TRBV7-2 and TRBJ1-1): GAGVSQSPSNKVTEKGKDVELRCDPISGHTALYWYRQSLGQGLEFLIYFQGNSAPDKSGLPSDRFSAERTGGSVSTLTIQRTQQEDSAVYLCASSSQGGHTEAFFGQGTRLTVV.

The chain recombines TRBV27 with TRBJ2-1; there is no DNA to check the TCRdb D call of TRBD2. Germline V gene sequence: CDR1 MNHEY, CDR2 SMNVEV (reference sequence). CDR3 length equals 18 residues. CDR3 loop: CASSRTSGGPSSYNEQFF.

This chain connects TRBV5-1 to TRBJ2-2; the D call from TCRdb, TRBD1, cannot be confirmed without DNA. CDR1 is SGHRS, CDR2 YFSETQ, per germline. The CDR3 has 15 amino acids. This CDR3 reads CASSFNQGSTGELFF.

The chain recombines TRBV7-6 with TRBJ2-2; TCRdb designates TRBD1, a call that cannot be tested without DNA. This CDR3 region has 17 residues. Per germline, CDR1 SGHVS and CDR2 FNYEAQ. The CDR3 loop reads CASTRGQAVGGTGELFF.

The chain joins TRBV15 to TRBJ2-7. CDR3 length equals 16 residues. CDR1 and CDR2 from the germline V gene are LNHNV and YYDKDF (reference sequence). The CDR3 here is CATSRVRNGGSYEQYF.

The genes are TRBV5-1 and TRBJ1-2. CDR1 and CDR2 from the germline V gene are SGHRS and YFSETQ. The CDR3 sequence is 14 residues long. The chain's CDR3 is CASSLDRRAFGYTF.

The rearrangement uses TRBV12-3 or TRBV12-4 and TRBJ2-5; TCRdb names TRBD1, which stays unverified in the absence of DNA. This CDR3 spans 15 amino acids. CDR3: CASSPGWRGGETQYF.

The rearrangement uses TRBV18 and TRBJ2-1. CDR3 length: 14 amino acids. In germline, CDR1 is KGHSH, CDR2 LQKENI. The CDR3: CASSQEGVLNEQFF.

V gene TRBV6-5 combines with J gene TRBJ1-1; the TCRdb call, TRBD1, lacks DNA for checking. CDR1 and CDR2 (germline): MNHEY, SVGAGI. The CDR3 covers 14 residues. This CDR3 is CASSPGGRLTEAFF.

The chain joins TRBV4-2 to TRBJ2-3; there is no DNA to check the TCRdb D call of TRBD1. The V gene's germline CDR1 is LGHNA and CDR2 YNFKEQ. The CDR3 has 15 residues. CDR3 protein: CASSQGTRETDTQYF.

The chain uses TRBV5-1 and TRBJ2-1; TCRdb indicates TRBD1, and absent DNA this call remains unverified. CDR3 length equals 14 residues. The germline CDR1 and CDR2 sequences are SGHRS and YFSETQ. This chain's CDR3 is CASSRDVPSGEQFF.

The CDR3 here is CASSHRQRLQETQYF. The gene calls are TRBV5-6 and TRBJ2-5; TCRdb proposes TRBD1, but this gene call is untestable without DNA. The CDR3 has 15 amino acids. Germline CDR1 reads SGHDT; CDR2 reads YYEEEE.

CDR3: CASSPPARGGQDF. The chain recombines TRBV7-9 with TRBJ2-7; absent DNA, TCRdb's TRBD1 call cannot be checked. Germline V gene lookup returns CDR1 SEHNR and CDR2 FQNEAQ (reference sequence). The CDR3 loop spans 13 amino acids.

The genes are TRBV11-2 and TRBJ2-1; TCRdb's D call of TRBD2 is untestable without DNA. CDR3 length: 16 residues. Germline V gene data show CDR1 as SGHAT and CDR2 as FQNNGV. The CDR3 protein is CASSSGTSVFYNEQFF.

V usage is TRBV7-9 and J usage is TRBJ1-2. Germline CDR1 SEHNR, CDR2 FQNEAQ (reference sequence). The CDR3 runs 15 residues. This CDR3 is CASSLVGRSNYGYTF.

By frequency, this clonotype is medium-sized. The J gene is TRBJ2-3, the V gene TRBV12-3 or TRBV12-4. The CDR3 runs 14 residues. The CDR3 spells CASSFRFQGDTQYF.

The chain combines TRBV30 with TRBJ1-5; the TCRdb call, TRBD1, lacks DNA for checking. The V gene's germline CDR1 is GTSNPN and CDR2 SVGIG (reference sequence). This CDR3 contains 14 residues. The CDR3: CACSRDARIQPQHF.

This chain uses TRBV7-9 with TRBJ1-2. The CDR3 covers 13 residues. Germline V gives CDR1 SEHNR, CDR2 FQNEAQ (reference sequence). CDR3 loop: CASSLPASDRYGF.

This chain uses TRBV5-1 with TRBJ1-1; the TCRdb call, TRBD1, lacks DNA for checking. This CDR3 comprises 16 residues. Germline CDR1 SGHRS, CDR2 YFSETQ. The CDR3 reads CASTTDRVYQVTEAFF.

V gene TRBV20-1 combines with J gene TRBJ1-2. The CDR3 covers 15 residues. Looked up from germline, CDR1 is DFQATT and CDR2 is SNEGSKA (reference sequence). This CDR3 is CSARGSERSNYGYTF.

The chain joins TRBV28 to TRBJ1-2; without DNA, the TCRdb call of TRBD1 cannot be checked. Germline V gene lookup returns CDR1 MDHEN and CDR2 SYDVKM. This CDR3 comprises 15 residues. The CDR3: CASSSDRKFNYGYTF.

The chain couples TRBV19 to TRBJ2-4; TCRdb names TRBD1, which stays unverified in the absence of DNA. CDR1 and CDR2 from the germline V gene are LNHDA and SQIVND (reference sequence). The CDR3 runs to 15 residues. CDR3 protein: CASSTSWTGRNIQYF.

This chain joins TRBV9 and TRBJ2-7; TCRdb's D call, TRBD2, is unchecked because there is no DNA. The CDR3 has 14 residues. CDR1 is SGDLS, CDR2 YYNGEE, per germline. The CDR3 region is CASSSGLAGYEQYF.

This chain connects TRBV7-2 to TRBJ1-1; TCRdb proposes TRBD1, but this gene call is untestable without DNA. Germline V gene sequence: CDR1 SGHTA, CDR2 FQGNSA. The CDR3 length is 15 residues. The chain's CDR3 is CASSQLQGTVTEAFF.

The V gene is TRBV29-1, the J gene TRBJ2-3; TCRdb proposes TRBD1, but this gene call is untestable without DNA. This CDR3 comprises 14 residues. Germline lookup yields CDR1 SQVTM and CDR2 ANQGSEA. CDR3 amino acids: CSVEGWGHEDTQYF.

The genes are TRBV9 and TRBJ2-1. Germline V gives CDR1 SGDLS, CDR2 YYNGEE. The CDR3 loop spans 15 amino acids. The chain's CDR3 is CASSVGQEAYNEQFF. Filled out from reference TRBV9 and TRBJ2-1, the complete variable domain reads DSGVTQTPKHLITATGQRVTLRCSPRSGDLSVYWYQQSLDQGLQFLIQYYNGEERAKGNILERFSAQQFPDLHSELNLSSLELGDSALYFCASSVGQEAYNEQFFGPGTRLTVL.

The CDR3 reads CSAAHHRDRGVYEQYF. The V and J genes are TRBV20-1 and TRBJ2-7; TCRdb's D gene call, TRBD1, goes unchecked for lack of DNA. Germline-derived CDR1 and CDR2 are DFQATT and SNEGSKA (reference sequence). This CDR3 contains 16 residues.

This chain joins TRBV6-5 and TRBJ1-1. Germline V gives CDR1 MNHEY, CDR2 SVGAGI. CDR3 size: 13 residues. The chain's CDR3 is CASSYSRVAEAFF.